The 4 T cell receptor beta chains listed next were all sequenced from one sample in a study of cytomegalovirus exposure and HLA in healthy donors. In the PCR, 60 Vbeta and 13 Jbeta primers were used. Libraries were prepared by immunoSEQ multiplex PCR; TCRdb keeps only in-frame clonotypes and omits some of them. The sample shows about 160,000 clones, 80% of them seen only once. The sample comprised PBMCs. These receptors all come from a woman aged 45-60 years in good health and CMV-seronegative.

This sequence joins TRBV7-9 and TRBJ1-1, with 9 positions matching TRBD1. Germline V gene data show CDR1 as SEHNR and CDR2 as FQNEAQ (reference sequence). The CDR3 length is 14 residues. The ends lost 6 bases at V and 3 bases at J; junction bases unmatched: 5. The CDR3 DNA is TGTGCCAGCAGATTACAGGGGGCCTACACTGAAGCTTTCTTT. Amino acid sequence: CASRLQGAYTEAFF. The full variable domain, its missing parts supplied by reference TRBV7-9 and TRBJ1-1, is DTGVSQNPRHKITKRGQNVTFRCDPISEHNRLYWYRQTLGQGPEFLTYFQNEAQLEKSRLLSDRFSAERPKGSFSTLEIQRTEQGDSAMYLCASRLQGAYTEAFFGQGTRLTVV.

V is TRBV10-3 and J is TRBJ2-1; 7 bases are shared with TRBD1. This CDR3 spans 16 amino acids. J lost 4 bases, V lost 0 bases, and 6 bases had no gene match. Germline values: CDR1 ENHRY, CDR2 SYGVKD. The CDR3 bases are TGTGCCATCAGTGAGTCGCCAGGGGGAGCGTACAATGAGCAGTTCTTC. As protein: CAISESPGGAYNEQFF.

V gene TRBV6-5 combines with J gene TRBJ2-3; D possibly corresponds to TRBD2 (6 bases). This CDR3 contains 15 residues. The V end lost 6 bases, the J end lost 4 bases, and 17 bases lay between the germline ends. CDR1 is MNHEY and CDR2 is SVGAGI in the germline V gene. CDR3 sequence reads: CASRGVGGSADTQYF. Here the CDR3 DNA reads TGTGCCAGCAGAGGGGTTGGAGGGAGCGCAGATACGCAGTATTTT.

The chain is built from TRBV5-1 and TRBJ1-2; D not resolved. Germline V gene data show CDR1 as SGHRS and CDR2 as YFSETQ. This CDR3 is built from 14 residues. The V gene lost 4 bases and the J gene lost 2 bases, with 12 bases spanning the gap. CDR3 bases: TGCGCCAGCAGCCCCGCTGGGGAGAACTATGGCTACACCTTC. It is translated as CASSPAGENYGYTF.